These 17 T cell receptor beta chains originate from one sample sequenced in a study of OX40 agonist ivuxolimab in advanced cancers. Produced via immunoSEQ multiplex PCR; TCRdb's table is partial and in-frame only. The sample yields about 70,000 clones, 92% seen once. The material was CD4+ or CD8+ T cells sorted from blood, obtained in a trial of the OX40 agonist ivuxolimab. These receptors were obtained from an adult with an advanced solid tumor such as melanoma, head and neck, liver or kidney cancer.

CDR3 loop: CASSTVGGYEQYF. The CDR3 coding sequence is TGTGCCAGTAGCACTGTGGGAGGGTACGAGCAGTACTTC. The J gene is TRBJ2-7, the V gene TRBV19; 7 bases map to TRBD2. The CDR3 covers 13 residues. J was trimmed by 4 bases and V by 6 bases; bases with no gene match: 6. Looked up from germline, CDR1 is LNHDA and CDR2 is SQIVND (reference sequence).

V gene TRBV13 combines with J gene TRBJ2-7, with a possible D match to TRBD2 (7 bases). V was cut by 5 bases and J by 4 bases, with 21 bases left in between. This CDR3 has 16 residues. Germline values: CDR1 PRHDT, CDR2 FYEKMQ (reference sequence). The CDR3 region has the DNA TGTGCCAGCAGCGCCCATGAGGGGGGGAAGGGGTACGAGCAGTACTTC. It codes for CASSAHEGGKGYEQYF.

This sequence joins TRBV2 and TRBJ1-1; 10 bases map to TRBD1. The CDR3 is 17 residues long. Germline CDR1 reads SNHLY; CDR2 reads FYNNEI. Unmatched junction bases numbered 14, after V lost 7 bases and J lost 3 bases. In DNA, the CDR3 is TGTGCCAGCACCTACCCGACAGGGGGCGAAATCCACACTGAAGCTTTCTTT. Protein product: CASTYPTGGEIHTEAFF.

The chain employs TRBV7-6 and TRBJ2-5; 10 bases align to TRBD2. V gave up 0 bases and J gave up 2 bases; unmatched junction bases: 12. CDR1 and CDR2 (germline): SGHVS, FNYEAQ. CDR3 size: 19 residues. The CDR3 coding sequence is TGTGCCAGCAGCTTAGCACTAGCGGGGCGGACCGATTTTCAAGAGACCCAGTACTTC. Translation gives CASSLALAGRTDFQETQYF.

The V and J genes are TRBV4-1 and TRBJ2-1; 13 nucleotides line up with TRBD2. The ends lost 1 base at V and 6 bases at J; junction bases unmatched: 3. Germline-derived CDR1 and CDR2 are MGHRA and YSYEKL. The length of the CDR3 is 16 residues. This chain's CDR3 is CASSQVLAGGFNEQFF. CDR3 nucleotides: TGCGCCAGCAGCCAAGTACTAGCGGGGGGGTTCAATGAGCAGTTCTTC.

This chain connects TRBV6-5 to TRBJ1-5; D is uncertain. The V gene lost 6 bases and the J gene lost 0 bases, with 9 bases spanning the gap. The CDR3 has 14 residues. Looked up from germline, CDR1 is MNHEY and CDR2 is SVGAGI. CDR3 sequence: CASSPPYSNQPQHF. For the CDR3, the DNA is TGTGCCAGCAGCCCCCCCTATAGCAATCAGCCCCAGCATTTT.

The chain employs TRBV11-2 and TRBJ2-7; D gene ambiguous. V was pared by 5 bases and J by 1 base, with 12 bases between. Looked up from germline, CDR1 is SGHAT and CDR2 is FQNNGV. The CDR3 extends over 14 amino acids. CDR3 in DNA: TGTGCCAGCAGCCCAGAACACAGTTCCTACGAGCAGTACTTC. This translates into CASSPEHSSYEQYF.

V gene TRBV7-6 combines with J gene TRBJ1-5, with 7 bases matching TRBD1. The length of the CDR3 is 18 residues. Germline-derived CDR1 and CDR2 are SGHVS and FNYEAQ. Trimming at V came to 1 base and at J to 5 bases, leaving 14 bases not matched to a gene. In nucleotides, the CDR3 is TGTGCCAGCAGCTTAGATCCCCCGGGACAGCCGAGCCATCAGCCCCAGCATTTT. It is translated as CASSLDPPGQPSHQPQHF.

The rearrangement joins TRBV6-6 to TRBJ1-6; the D gene is possibly TRBD1 (6 bases). The CDR3 length is 14 residues. The germline CDR1 and CDR2 sequences are MNHNY and SVGAGI (reference sequence). The germline V and J ends were trimmed by 6 bases and 7 bases, with 13 bases remaining between them. The CDR3 DNA follows: TGTGCCAGCAGCCAACAGGGTGAGAATTCACCCCTCCACTTT. This translates into CASSQQGENSPLHF.

V gene TRBV5-1 combines with J gene TRBJ1-1; maybe TRBD1 (5 bases). This CDR3 is 14 amino acids long. Germline CDR1 reads SGHRS; CDR2 reads YFSETQ. V was trimmed by 4 bases and J by 1 base, leaving 11 bases between them. The CDR3 coding sequence is TGCGCCAGCAGCCCGGGGACCTCGAACACTGAAGCTTTCTTT. This encodes CASSPGTSNTEAFF.

The chain links TRBV9 to TRBJ1-1, with 7 bases matching TRBD1. Trimming at V came to 0 bases and at J to 3 bases, leaving 11 bases not matched to a gene. CDR3 size: 17 residues. Germline assignment: CDR1 SGDLS and CDR2 YYNGEE. The CDR3 spells CASSVEGRGSGYTEAFF. In nucleotides, the CDR3 is TGTGCCAGCAGCGTAGAGGGCAGGGGGAGTGGGTACACTGAAGCTTTCTTT.

CDR3 residues: CASSPIPGISYEQYF. CDR3 sequence (DNA): TGTGCCAGCAGCCCGATTCCCGGGATCTCCTACGAGCAGTACTTC. The chain carries TRBV5-6 and TRBJ2-7; D possibly corresponds to TRBD2 (5 bases). Trimming removed 4 bases at V and 0 bases at J, with 14 bases between. The CDR3 spans 15 residues. Germline CDR1 SGHDT, CDR2 YYEEEE.

This chain uses TRBV7-3 with TRBJ1-2, with TRBD1 as a possible D gene (6 bases). The germline V and J ends were trimmed by 5 bases and 3 bases, with 13 bases remaining between them. Per the germline V gene, CDR1 is SGHTA and CDR2 is FQGTGA. The CDR3 runs 14 residues. The CDR3 loop is CASSPVGGDYGYTF. The CDR3 DNA reads as TGTGCCAGCAGCCCCGTAGGGGGAGACTATGGCTACACCTTC.

The chain has TRBV4-1 and TRBJ2-2; D is uncertain. CDR1 and CDR2 from the germline V gene are MGHRA and YSYEKL. Deletions cut 1 base from V and 4 bases from J, with 1 base between. This CDR3 contains 12 residues. For the CDR3, the DNA is TGCGCCAGCAGCCAAGTCACCGGGGAGCTGTTTTTT. Translating gives CASSQVTGELFF.

The sample holds a few counts of this clone. DNA for the CDR3: TGTGCCAGCAGCCTAGGACAGGGACACGAGCAGTACTTC. This sequence encodes CASSLGQGHEQYF. The V gene is TRBV7-3, the J gene TRBJ2-7; 8 nucleotides match TRBD1. The CDR3 length is 13 residues. V shed 5 bases and J 5 bases; nucleotides not matched to a gene: 5. The germline V gene has CDR1 SGHTA and CDR2 FQGTGA.

The chain combines TRBV13 with TRBJ2-3; tentative D call: TRBD2 (7 bases). V lost 5 bases and J lost 6, with 24 bases in between. The germline V gene encodes CDR1 PRHDT and CDR2 FYEKMQ (reference sequence). The CDR3 loop spans 17 amino acids. In DNA, the CDR3 is TGTGCCAGCAGCCCCCGGGGGGCGGGGGCGGTTCTGGATACGCAGTATTTT. It translates to CASSPRGAGAVLDTQYF.

The J gene is TRBJ1-1, the V gene TRBV27, with D unclear. The V gene lost 1 base and the J gene lost 5 bases, with 11 bases spanning the gap. This CDR3 is 14 amino acids long. In germline, CDR1 is MNHEY, CDR2 SMNVEV (reference sequence). This chain's CDR3 is CASSLYPGWTEAFF. CDR3 sequence (DNA): TGTGCCAGCAGTTTATATCCGGGCTGGACTGAAGCTTTCTTT.